This is a list of T cell receptor beta chains from one sample in a study of blood T cell repertoires in COVID-19. The repertoire was sequenced with immunoSEQ multiplex PCR; TCRdb's copy has only in-frame clones and lacks some. The profile shows fewer than 250,000 clones, around four fifths of them singletons. The sample taken for sequencing was peripheral blood. Receptors were obtained from a woman aged 45-60 years with acute or convalescent COVID-19. The CDR3 runs from the conserved cysteine through the conserved F or W. Clone size is not always given. Where it is, it says once, few, many or a class for expanded clones.

cdr3_aa,v_call,j_call,clone_size
CASSYGRDQPQHF,TRBV27,TRBJ1-5,NA
CASTLVAGDEQYF,TRBV5-1,TRBJ2-7,NA
CATLRGGDTEAFF,TRBV28,TRBJ1-1,NA
CASSRTVYNSPLHF,TRBV27,TRBJ1-6,NA
CATSDLGVPETQYF,TRBV24-1,TRBJ2-5,NA
CASSPSAGDEQYF,TRBV4-1,TRBJ2-7,once
CASSPGQGSTNEKLFF,TRBV5-4,TRBJ1-4,NA
CASRGTGEDGELFF,TRBV2,TRBJ2-2,few
CASSEPGTSGYNEQFF,TRBV10-2,TRBJ2-1,NA
CASSLGAGGKNGYTF,TRBV5-4,TRBJ1-2,NA
CASGWGTENTGELFF,TRBV2,TRBJ2-2,NA
CASSQNQGVGEAFF,TRBV3-1/TRBV3-2,TRBJ1-1,once
CASSSGGGDNSPLHF,TRBV7-9,TRBJ1-6,NA
CASSQDLARRSKSSYNSPLHF,TRBV4-1,TRBJ1-6,NA
CASSGRDRGTDTQYF,TRBV28,TRBJ2-3,NA
CASSEASWETQYF,TRBV2,TRBJ2-5,NA
CASSILGRENEKLFF,TRBV19,TRBJ1-4,NA
CASSLTGTAHNEQFF,TRBV7-3,TRBJ2-1,NA
CASSGGAGGVNEQFF,TRBV5-1,TRBJ2-1,NA
CATSRDETSSDEQFF,TRBV15,TRBJ2-1,few
CASSLSLEQYF,TRBV11-2,TRBJ2-7,NA
CASSPGDSWNEQFF,TRBV5-1,TRBJ2-1,NA
CSVEGFVAGGNEQFF,TRBV29-1,TRBJ2-1,few
CASSLDGGAYEQYF,TRBV11-2,TRBJ2-7,NA
CASSTGLAANTGELFF,TRBV2,TRBJ2-2,NA
CASSLRSTDTQYF,TRBV12-3/TRBV12-4,TRBJ2-3,NA
CASSQARTGNQPQHF,TRBV14,TRBJ1-5,NA
CASSLGPGTSGRGQFF,TRBV5-1,TRBJ2-1,once
CASRPPRTNTEAFF,TRBV7-2,TRBJ1-1,NA
CSPRGKQGWAPQNIQYF,TRBV29-1,TRBJ2-4,NA
CASSEGQNYGYTF,TRBV2,TRBJ1-2,NA
CATSDSDRPGFNYGYTF,TRBV24-1,TRBJ1-2,NA
CASSQDPLLAGGDYEQFF,TRBV4-2,TRBJ2-1,NA
CASSTEDRASSYEQYF,TRBV28,TRBJ2-7,few
CASSQLAGGPKYNEQFF,TRBV27,TRBJ2-1,NA
CASSRLGLVYNEQFF,TRBV4-1,TRBJ2-1,NA
CASRGGQESSYNEQFF,TRBV11-3,TRBJ2-1,NA
CASSVAPIGSGNEQFF,TRBV9,TRBJ2-1,NA
CASSRQGIGDTQYF,TRBV3-1/TRBV3-2,TRBJ2-3,NA
CASSPRDSYEQYF,TRBV19,TRBJ2-7,NA
CATSLTGGDANEQFF,TRBV24-1,TRBJ2-1,NA
CASSVGRSDGTDTQYF,TRBV9,TRBJ2-3,NA
CASSTDFPGVQYF,TRBV11-3,TRBJ2-7,NA
CASSLEATDTQYF,TRBV28,TRBJ2-3,NA
CASSLGEGTTDTQYF,TRBV5-4,TRBJ2-3,once
CASSVLSNYGYTF,TRBV25-1,TRBJ1-2,NA
CAIRQGATGELFF,TRBV10-3,TRBJ2-2,NA
CASNRPGQSIDDNSPLHF,TRBV28,TRBJ1-6,NA
CASSSADTQYF,TRBV11-2,TRBJ2-3,NA
CASTIQGGEAFF,TRBV6-5,TRBJ1-1,NA
CASSYPLAGVWRGSTDTQYF,TRBV28,TRBJ2-3,NA